This T cell receptor beta chain comes out of a study of blood T cells in healthy people across ages. Germline lookup yields CDR1 SQVTM and CDR2 ANQGSEA. The CDR3 covers 14 residues. With V trimmed by 8 bases and J by 11 bases, 18 bases remained unmatched. Using a J-beta primer mix together with a sample-barcoded 5' primer, a second PCR was run for roughly 7 to 11 cycles. TCRdb called the 5' RACE reads again in MiXCR, with one record for every CDR3 protein. The sample contains fewer than 1,200,000 distinct CDR3 sequences, 20% to 25% of which appear only once. The sample was also linked to a second study, of T cells of mothers and their children.

The specimen sequenced was blood. This sequence joins TRBV29-1 and TRBJ2-5, with TRBD2 matching over 9 bases. The clonotype was recovered from a girl aged 2-10 years in good health. The CDR3 DNA follows: TGCAGCACCCGCCAGGTAGCGGGAGCCGGGGAGCAGTACTTC. Protein sequence: CSTRQVAGAGEQYF.